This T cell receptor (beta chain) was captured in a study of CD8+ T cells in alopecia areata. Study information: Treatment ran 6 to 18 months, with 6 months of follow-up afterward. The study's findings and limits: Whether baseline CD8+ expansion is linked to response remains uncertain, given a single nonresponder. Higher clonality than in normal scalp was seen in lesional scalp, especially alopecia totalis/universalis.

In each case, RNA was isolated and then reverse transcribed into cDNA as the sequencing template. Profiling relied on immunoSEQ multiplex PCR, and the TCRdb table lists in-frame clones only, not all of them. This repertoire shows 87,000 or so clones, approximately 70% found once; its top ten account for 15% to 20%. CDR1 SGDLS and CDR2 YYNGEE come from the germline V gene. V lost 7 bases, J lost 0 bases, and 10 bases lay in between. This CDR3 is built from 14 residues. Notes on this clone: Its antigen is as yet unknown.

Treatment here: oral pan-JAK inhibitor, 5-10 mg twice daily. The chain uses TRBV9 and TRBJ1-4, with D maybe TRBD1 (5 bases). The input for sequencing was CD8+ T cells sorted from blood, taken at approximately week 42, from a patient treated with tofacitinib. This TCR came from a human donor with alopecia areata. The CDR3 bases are TGTGCCAGCGCAGGGAGAGCAACTAATGAAAAACTGTTTTTT. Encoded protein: CASAGRATNEKLFF.